This record covers a single TCR beta chain. In the authors' workflow: Estimation of nucleated cell counts relied on the amplification of reference gene primers. Only in-frame clones appear in the TCRdb table, and some are missing; sequencing was by immunoSEQ multiplex PCR. The DNA gave D and trimming, while V, J and clone size come from that table. The repertoire holds 45,000 to 70,000 clones, with around four fifths as singletons. These data are taken from a study of blood T cell repertoires in COVID-19. Study in general: Sites in the United States, Italy and Spain provided acute and convalescent COVID-19 samples. The analysed material was cDNA or gDNA that came from T cells, B-cell-depleted T cells, or PBMCs.

Germline loops: CDR1 MNHEY, CDR2 SVGAGI. The CDR3 spans 14 residues. With V trimmed by 7 bases and J by 5 bases, 5 bases remained unmatched. The receptor was isolated from a woman of 80 years or more with acute or convalescent COVID-19. The specimen was peripheral blood. The chain joins TRBV6-5 to TRBJ1-5, with 10 bases fitting TRBD1. CDR3 coding DNA: TGTGCCAGCAATCCGGGACAGGGGTATCAGCCCCAGCATTTT. It encodes CASNPGQGYQPQHF.